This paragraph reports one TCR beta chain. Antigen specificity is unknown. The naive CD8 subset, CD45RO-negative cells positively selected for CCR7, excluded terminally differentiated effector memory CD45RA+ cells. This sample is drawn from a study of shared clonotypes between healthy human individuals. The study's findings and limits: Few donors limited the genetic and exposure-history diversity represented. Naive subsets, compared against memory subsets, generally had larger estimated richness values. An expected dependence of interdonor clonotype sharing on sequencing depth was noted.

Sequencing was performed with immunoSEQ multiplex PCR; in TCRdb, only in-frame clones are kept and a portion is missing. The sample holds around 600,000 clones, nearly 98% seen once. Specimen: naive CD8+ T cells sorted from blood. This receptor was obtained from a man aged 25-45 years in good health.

CDR3 DNA sequence: TGTGCCAGCAGCCTTACTAGGCTTATATACAATGAGCAGTTCTTC. It translates to CASSLTRLIYNEQFF. The rearrangement uses TRBV27 and TRBJ2-1; tentatively, D is TRBD2 (5 bases). Per the germline V gene, CDR1 is MNHEY and CDR2 is SMNVEV (reference sequence). Trimming took 6 bases from V and 4 from J, leaving 16 bases between them. The CDR3 length is 15 residues.